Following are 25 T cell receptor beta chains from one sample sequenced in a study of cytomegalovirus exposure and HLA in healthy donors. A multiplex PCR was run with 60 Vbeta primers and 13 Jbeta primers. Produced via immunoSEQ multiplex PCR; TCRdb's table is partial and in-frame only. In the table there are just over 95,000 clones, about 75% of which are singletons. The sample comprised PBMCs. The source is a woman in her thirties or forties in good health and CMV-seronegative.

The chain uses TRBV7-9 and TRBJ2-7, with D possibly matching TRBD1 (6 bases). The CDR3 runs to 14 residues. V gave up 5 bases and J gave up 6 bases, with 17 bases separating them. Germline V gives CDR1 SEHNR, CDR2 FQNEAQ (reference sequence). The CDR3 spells CASSPRTESGEQYF. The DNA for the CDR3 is TGTGCCAGCAGCCCGCGGACAGAATCCGGCGAGCAGTACTTC.

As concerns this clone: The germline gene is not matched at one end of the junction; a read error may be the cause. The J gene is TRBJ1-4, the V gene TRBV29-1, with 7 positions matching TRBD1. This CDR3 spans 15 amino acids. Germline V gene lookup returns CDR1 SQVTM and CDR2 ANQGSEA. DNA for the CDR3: TGCGGCGTTGAAATCGGAAGGGGGCGTCAGGAAAAACTGTTTTTT. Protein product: CGVEIGRGRQEKLFF. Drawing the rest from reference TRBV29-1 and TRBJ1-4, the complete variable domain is SAVISQKPSRDICQRGTSLTIQCQVDSQVTMMFWYRQQPGQSLTLIATANQGSEATYESGFVIDKFPISRPNLTFSTLTVSNMSPEDSSIYLCGVEIGRGRQEKLFFGSGTQLSVL.

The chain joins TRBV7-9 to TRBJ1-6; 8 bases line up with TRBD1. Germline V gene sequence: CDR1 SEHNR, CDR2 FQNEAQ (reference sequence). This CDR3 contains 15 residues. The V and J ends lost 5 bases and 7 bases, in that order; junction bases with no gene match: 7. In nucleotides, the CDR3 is TGTGCCAGCAGCCTCCGGGACAGGATAAATTCACCCCTCCACTTT. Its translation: CASSLRDRINSPLHF.

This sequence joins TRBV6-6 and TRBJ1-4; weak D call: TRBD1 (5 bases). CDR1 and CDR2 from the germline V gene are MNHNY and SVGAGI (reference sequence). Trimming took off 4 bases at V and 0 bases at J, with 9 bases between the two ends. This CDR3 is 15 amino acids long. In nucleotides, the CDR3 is TGTGCCAGCAGTTTGACAGAGGCAACTAATGAAAAACTGTTTTTT. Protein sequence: CASSLTEATNEKLFF.

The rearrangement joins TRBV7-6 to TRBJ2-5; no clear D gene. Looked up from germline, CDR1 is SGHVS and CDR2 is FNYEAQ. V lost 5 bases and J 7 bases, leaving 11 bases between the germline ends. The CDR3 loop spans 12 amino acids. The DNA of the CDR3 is TGTGCCAGCAGCCCCTCCTCGTGGACCCAGTACTTC. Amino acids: CASSPSSWTQYF. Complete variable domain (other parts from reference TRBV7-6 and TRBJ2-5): GAGVSQSPRYKVTKRGQDVALRCDPISGHVSLYWYRQALGQGPEFLTYFNYEAQQDKSGLPNDRFSAERPEGSISTLTIQRTEQRDSAMYRCASSPSSWTQYFGPGTRLLVL.

CDR3 region: CASSQDPTRAQYF. The CDR3 DNA follows: TGTGCCAGCAGCCAAGATCCCACCAGGGCCCAGTACTTC. The rearrangement joins TRBV14 to TRBJ2-5; D is perhaps TRBD1 (5 bases). Trimming shortened V by 0 bases and J by 9 bases, and 11 bases separated the two germline ends. Per the germline V gene, CDR1 is SGHDN and CDR2 is FVKESK. This CDR3 has 13 amino acids.

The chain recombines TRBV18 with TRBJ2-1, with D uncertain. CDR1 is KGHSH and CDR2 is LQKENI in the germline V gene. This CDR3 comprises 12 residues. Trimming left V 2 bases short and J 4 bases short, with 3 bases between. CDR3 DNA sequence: TGTGCCAGCTCACCATCTTACAATGAGCAGTTCTTC. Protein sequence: CASSPSYNEQFF.

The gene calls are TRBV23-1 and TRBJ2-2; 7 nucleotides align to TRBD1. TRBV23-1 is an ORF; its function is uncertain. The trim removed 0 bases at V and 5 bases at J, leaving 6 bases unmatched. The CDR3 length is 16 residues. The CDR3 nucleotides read TGCGCCAGCAGTCAATCCAGTAACAGGGGAACCGGGGAGCTGTTTTTT. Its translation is CASSQSSNRGTGELFF.

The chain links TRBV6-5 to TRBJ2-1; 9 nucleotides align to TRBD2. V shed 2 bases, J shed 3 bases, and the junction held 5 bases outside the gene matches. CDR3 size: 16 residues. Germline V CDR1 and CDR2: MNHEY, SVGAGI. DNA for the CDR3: TGTGCCAGCAGTTACCGTCCTAGCGGGGTCTACAATGAGCAGTTCTTC. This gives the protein CASSYRPSGVYNEQFF.

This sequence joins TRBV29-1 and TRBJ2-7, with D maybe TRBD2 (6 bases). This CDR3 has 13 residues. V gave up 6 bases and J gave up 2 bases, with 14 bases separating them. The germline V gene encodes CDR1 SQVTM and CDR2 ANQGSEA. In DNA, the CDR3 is TGCAGCGTCCTGGGCGGGGTCCCCTACGAGCAGTACTTC. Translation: CSVLGGVPYEQYF.

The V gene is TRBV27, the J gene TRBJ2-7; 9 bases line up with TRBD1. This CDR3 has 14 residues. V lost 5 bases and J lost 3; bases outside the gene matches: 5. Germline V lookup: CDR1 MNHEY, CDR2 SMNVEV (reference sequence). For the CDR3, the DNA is TGTGCCAGCAGTCACCGGGACAGGGACTACGAGCAGTACTTC. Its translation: CASSHRDRDYEQYF.

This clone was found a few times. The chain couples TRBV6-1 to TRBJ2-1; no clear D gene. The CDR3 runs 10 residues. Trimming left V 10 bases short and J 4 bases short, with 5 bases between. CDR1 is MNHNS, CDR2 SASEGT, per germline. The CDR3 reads CATRYNEQFF. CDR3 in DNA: TGTGCCACCCGTTACAATGAGCAGTTCTTC.

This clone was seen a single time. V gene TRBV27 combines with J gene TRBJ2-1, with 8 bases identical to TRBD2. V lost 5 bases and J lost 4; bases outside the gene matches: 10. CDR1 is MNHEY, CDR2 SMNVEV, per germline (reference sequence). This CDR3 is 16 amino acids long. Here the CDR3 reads CASSGRSGGAYNEQFF. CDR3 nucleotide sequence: TGTGCCAGCAGTGGAAGAAGCGGGGGAGCTTACAATGAGCAGTTCTTC.

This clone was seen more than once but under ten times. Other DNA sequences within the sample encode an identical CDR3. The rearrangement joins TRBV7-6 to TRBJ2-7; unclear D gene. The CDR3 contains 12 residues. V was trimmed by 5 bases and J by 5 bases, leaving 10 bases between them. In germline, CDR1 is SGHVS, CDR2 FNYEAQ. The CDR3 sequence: CASSHREDEQYF. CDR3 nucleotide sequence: TGTGCCAGCAGCCATAGAGAGGACGAGCAGTACTTC.

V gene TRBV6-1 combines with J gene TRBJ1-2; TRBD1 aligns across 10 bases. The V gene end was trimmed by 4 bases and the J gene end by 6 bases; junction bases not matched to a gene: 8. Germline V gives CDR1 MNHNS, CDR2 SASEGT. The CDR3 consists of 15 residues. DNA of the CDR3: TGTGCCAGCAGTGCCCGGGACAGGGGATTTGATGGCTACACCTTC. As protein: CASSARDRGFDGYTF.

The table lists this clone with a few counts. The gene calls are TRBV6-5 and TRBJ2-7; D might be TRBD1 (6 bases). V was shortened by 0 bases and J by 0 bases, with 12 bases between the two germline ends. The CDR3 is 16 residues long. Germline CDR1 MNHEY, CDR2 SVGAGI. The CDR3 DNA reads TGTGCCAGCAGTTACTCAACGACAGGCAGCTCCTACGAGCAGTACTTC. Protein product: CASSYSTTGSSYEQYF.

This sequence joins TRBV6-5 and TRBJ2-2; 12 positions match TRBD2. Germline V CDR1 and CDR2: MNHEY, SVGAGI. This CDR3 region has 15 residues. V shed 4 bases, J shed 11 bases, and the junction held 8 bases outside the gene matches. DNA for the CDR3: TGTGCCAGCAGTTCCCGTTCTAGCGGGGGGGCCGAGCTGTTTTTT. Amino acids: CASSSRSSGGAELFF.

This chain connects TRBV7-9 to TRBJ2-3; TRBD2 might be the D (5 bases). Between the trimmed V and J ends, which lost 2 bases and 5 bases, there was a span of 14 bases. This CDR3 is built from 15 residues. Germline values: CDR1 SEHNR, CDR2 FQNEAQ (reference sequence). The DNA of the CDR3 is TGTGCCAGCAGCTTACGTACCCAAGGAGGAGATACGCAGTATTTT. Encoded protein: CASSLRTQGGDTQYF.

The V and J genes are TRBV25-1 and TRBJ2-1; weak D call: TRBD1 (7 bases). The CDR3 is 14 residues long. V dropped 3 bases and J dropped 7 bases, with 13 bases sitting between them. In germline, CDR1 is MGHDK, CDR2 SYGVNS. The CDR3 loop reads CASSDPRGRNEQFF. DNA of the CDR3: TGTGCCAGCAGTGATCCCAGGGGGAGGAATGAGCAGTTCTTC.

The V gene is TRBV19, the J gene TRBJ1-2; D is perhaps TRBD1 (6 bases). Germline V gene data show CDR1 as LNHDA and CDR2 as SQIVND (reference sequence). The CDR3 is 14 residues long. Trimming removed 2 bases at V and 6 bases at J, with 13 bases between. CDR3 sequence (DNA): TGTGCCAGTAGTATAACTTCGGCAGGGGATGGCTACACCTTC. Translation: CASSITSAGDGYTF.

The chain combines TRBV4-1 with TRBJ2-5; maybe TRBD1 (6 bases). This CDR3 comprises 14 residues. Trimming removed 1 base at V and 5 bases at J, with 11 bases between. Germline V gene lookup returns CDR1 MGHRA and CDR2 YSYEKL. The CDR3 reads CASSQARGRETQYF. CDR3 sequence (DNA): TGCGCCAGCAGCCAAGCCAGGGGTAGGGAGACCCAGTACTTC.

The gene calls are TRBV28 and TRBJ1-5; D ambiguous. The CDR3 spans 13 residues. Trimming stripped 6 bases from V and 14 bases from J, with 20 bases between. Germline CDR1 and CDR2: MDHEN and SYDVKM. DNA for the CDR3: TGTGCCAGCAGGCGGAGGCGTGCAGAATCGGAGCATTTT. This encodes CASRRRRAESEHF.

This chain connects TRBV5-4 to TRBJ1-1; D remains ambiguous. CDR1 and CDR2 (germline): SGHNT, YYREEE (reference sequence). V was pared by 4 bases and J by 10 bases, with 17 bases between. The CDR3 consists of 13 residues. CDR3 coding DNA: TGTGCCAGCAGCCGCTACGAGGGCGGGAGAGCTTTCTTT. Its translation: CASSRYEGGRAFF.

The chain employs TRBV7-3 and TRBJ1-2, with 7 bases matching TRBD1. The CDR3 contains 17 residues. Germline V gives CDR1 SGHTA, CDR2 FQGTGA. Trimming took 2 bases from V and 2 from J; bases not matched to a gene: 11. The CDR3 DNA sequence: TGTGCCAGCAGCTTAGGGTTAAGACAGGGTTTAAACTATGGCTACACCTTC. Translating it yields CASSLGLRQGLNYGYTF.

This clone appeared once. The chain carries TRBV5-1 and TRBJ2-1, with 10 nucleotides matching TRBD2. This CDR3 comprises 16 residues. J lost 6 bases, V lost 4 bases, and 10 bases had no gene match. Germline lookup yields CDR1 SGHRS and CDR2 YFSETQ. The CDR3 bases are TGCGCCAGCAGCACCGAACCTAGCGGGGGTTCCAATGAGCAGTTCTTC. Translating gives CASSTEPSGGSNEQFF.